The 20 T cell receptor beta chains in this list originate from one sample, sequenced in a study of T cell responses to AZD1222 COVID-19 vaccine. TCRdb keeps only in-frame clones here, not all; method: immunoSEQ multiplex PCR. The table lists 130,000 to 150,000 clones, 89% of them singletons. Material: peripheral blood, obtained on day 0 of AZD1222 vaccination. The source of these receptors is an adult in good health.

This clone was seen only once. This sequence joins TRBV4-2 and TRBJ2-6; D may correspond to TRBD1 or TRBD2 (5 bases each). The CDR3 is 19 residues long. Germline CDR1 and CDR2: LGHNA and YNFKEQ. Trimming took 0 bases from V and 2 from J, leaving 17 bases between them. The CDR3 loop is CASSQDRGRDVTGANVLTF. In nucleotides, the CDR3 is TGTGCCAGCAGCCAAGATCGGGGCAGGGACGTCACTGGGGCCAACGTCCTGACTTTC.

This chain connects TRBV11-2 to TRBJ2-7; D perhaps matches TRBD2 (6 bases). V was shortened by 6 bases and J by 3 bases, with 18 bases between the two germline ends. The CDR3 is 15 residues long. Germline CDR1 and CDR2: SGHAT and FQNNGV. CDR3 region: CASSDHGGRSYEQYF. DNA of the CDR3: TGTGCCAGCAGTGACCACGGGGGTAGAAGCTACGAGCAGTACTTC.

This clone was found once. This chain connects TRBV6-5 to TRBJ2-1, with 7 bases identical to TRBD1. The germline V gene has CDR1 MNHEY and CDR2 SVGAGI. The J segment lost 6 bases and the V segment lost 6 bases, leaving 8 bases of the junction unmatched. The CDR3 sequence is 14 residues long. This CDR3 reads CASRPGGSFNEQFF. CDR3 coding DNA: TGTGCCAGCAGGCCAGGGGGTTCGTTCAATGAGCAGTTCTTC.

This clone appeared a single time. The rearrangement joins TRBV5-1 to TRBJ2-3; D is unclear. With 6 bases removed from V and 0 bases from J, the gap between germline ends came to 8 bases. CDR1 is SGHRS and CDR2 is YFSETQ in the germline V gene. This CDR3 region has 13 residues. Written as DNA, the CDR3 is TGCGCCAGCACCACGTCTAGCACAGATACGCAGTATTTT. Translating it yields CASTTSSTDTQYF. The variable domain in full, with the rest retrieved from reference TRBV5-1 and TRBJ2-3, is KAGVTQTPRYLIKTRGQQVTLSCSPISGHRSVSWYQQTPGQGLQFLFEYFSETQRNKGNFPGRFSGRQFSNSRSEMNVSTLELGDSALYLCASTTSSTDTQYFGPGTRLTVL.

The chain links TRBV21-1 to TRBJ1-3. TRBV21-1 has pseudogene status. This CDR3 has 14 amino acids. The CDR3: CASSKQGVGNTIYF. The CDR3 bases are TGTGCCAGCAGCAAACAGGGAGTTGGAAACACCATATATTTT.

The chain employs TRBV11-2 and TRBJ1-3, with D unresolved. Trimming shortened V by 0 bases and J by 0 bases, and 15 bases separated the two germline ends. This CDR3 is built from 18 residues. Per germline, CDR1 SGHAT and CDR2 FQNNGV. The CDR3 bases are TGTGCCAGCAGCTTAGATCAGCCTACGCGGTCCTCTGGAAACACCATATATTTT. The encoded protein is CASSLDQPTRSSGNTIYF.

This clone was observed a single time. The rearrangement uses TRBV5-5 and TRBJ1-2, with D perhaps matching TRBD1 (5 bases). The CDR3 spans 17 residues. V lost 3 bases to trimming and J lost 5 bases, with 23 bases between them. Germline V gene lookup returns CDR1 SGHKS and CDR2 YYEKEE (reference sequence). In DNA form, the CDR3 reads TGTGCCAGCAGCTCACTCGAAAGGGTCCGGCGGGGGTATGGCTACACCTTC. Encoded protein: CASSSLERVRRGYGYTF.

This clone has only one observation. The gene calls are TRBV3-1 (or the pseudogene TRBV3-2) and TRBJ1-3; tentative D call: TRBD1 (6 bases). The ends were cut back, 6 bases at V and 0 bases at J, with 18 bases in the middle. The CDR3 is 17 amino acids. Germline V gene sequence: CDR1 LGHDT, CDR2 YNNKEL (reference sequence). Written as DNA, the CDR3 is TGTGCCAGCAGTCATATTATCGGGACAAGCTCTGGAAACACCATATATTTT. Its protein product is CASSHIIGTSSGNTIYF.

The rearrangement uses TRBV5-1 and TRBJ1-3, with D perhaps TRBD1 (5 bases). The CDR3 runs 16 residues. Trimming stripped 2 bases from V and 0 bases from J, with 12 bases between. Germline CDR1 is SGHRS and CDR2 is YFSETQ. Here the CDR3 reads CASSFGAVVSGNTIYF. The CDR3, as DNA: TGCGCCAGCAGCTTCGGGGCGGTAGTCTCTGGAAACACCATATATTTT.

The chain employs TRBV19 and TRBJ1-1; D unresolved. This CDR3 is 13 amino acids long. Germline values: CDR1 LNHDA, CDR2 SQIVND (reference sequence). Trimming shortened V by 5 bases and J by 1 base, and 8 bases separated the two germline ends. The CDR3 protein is CASSLQTNTEAFF. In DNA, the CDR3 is TGTGCCAGTAGTCTCCAGACGAACACTGAAGCTTTCTTT.

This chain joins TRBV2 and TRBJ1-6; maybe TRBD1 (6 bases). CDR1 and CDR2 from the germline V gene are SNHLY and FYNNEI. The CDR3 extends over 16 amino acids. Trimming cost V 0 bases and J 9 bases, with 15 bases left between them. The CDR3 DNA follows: TGTGCCAGCAGTGAAGCCCAGACAGGTCTTGGTTCACCCCTCCACTTT. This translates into CASSEAQTGLGSPLHF. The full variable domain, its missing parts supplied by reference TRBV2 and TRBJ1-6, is EPEVTQTPSHQVTQMGQEVILRCVPISNHLYFYWYRQILGQKVEFLVSFYNNEISEKSEIFDDQFSVERPDGSNFTLKIRSTKLEDSAMYFCASSEAQTGLGSPLHFGNGTRLTVT.

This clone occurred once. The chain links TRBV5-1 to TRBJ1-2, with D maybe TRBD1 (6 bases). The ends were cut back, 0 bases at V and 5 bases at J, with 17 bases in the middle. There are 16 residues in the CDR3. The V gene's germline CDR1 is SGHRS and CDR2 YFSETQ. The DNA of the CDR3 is TGCGCCAGCAGCTTGGGGGCCTATTCGACAGGTTATGGCTACACCTTC. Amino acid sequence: CASSLGAYSTGYGYTF.

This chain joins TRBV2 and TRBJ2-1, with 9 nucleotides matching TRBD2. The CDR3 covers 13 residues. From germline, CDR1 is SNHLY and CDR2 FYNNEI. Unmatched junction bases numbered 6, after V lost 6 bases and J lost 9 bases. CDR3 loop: CASRRGRDFEQFF. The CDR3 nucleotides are TGTGCCAGCAGGCGCGGGAGGGATTTTGAGCAGTTCTTC. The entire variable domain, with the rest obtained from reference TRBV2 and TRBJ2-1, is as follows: EPEVTQTPSHQVTQMGQEVILRCVPISNHLYFYWYRQILGQKVEFLVSFYNNEISEKSEIFDDQFSVERPDGSNFTLKIRSTKLEDSAMYFCASRRGRDFEQFFGPGTRLTVL.

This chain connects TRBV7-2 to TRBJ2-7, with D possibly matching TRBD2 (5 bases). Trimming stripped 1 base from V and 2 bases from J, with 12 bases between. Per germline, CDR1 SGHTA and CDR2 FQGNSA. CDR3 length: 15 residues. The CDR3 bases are TGTGCCAGCAGCTTAGTAGGTAGCGCTACCTACGAGCAGTACTTC. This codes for CASSLVGSATYEQYF.

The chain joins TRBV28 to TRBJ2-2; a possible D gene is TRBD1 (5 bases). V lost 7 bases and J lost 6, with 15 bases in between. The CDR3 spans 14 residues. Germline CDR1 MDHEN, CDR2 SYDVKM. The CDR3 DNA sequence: TGTGCCAGCACCCCCAGGGCGTCCGCCGGGGAGCTGTTTTTT. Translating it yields CASTPRASAGELFF.

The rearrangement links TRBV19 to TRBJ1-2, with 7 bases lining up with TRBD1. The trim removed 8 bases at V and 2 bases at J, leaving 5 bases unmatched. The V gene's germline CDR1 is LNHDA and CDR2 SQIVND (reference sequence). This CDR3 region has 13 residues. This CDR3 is CASHETGNYGYTF. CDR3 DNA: TGTGCCAGTCATGAGACAGGGAACTATGGCTACACCTTC.

CDR3: CATTGSNNEQYF. CDR3 sequence (DNA): TGTGCCACCACCGGGTCTAACAACGAGCAGTACTTC. V usage is TRBV15 and J usage is TRBJ2-7; D unclear. This CDR3 is 12 amino acids long. V gave up 7 bases and J gave up 5 bases, with 12 bases separating them. Germline values: CDR1 LNHNV, CDR2 YYDKDF (reference sequence).

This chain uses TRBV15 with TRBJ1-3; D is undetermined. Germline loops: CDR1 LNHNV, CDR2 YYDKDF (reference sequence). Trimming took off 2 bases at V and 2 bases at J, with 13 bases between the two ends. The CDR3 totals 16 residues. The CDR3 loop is CATSRQIQDPGNTIYF. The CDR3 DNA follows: TGTGCCACCAGCAGACAAATCCAAGACCCTGGAAACACCATATATTTT.

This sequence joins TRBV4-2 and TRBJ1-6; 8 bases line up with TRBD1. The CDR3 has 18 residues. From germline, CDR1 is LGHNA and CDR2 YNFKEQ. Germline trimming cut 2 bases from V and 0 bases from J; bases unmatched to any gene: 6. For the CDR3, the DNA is TGTGCCAGCAGCCAAACCACCAGGGGGCCCTCCTATAATTCACCCCTCCACTTT. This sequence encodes CASSQTTRGPSYNSPLHF.

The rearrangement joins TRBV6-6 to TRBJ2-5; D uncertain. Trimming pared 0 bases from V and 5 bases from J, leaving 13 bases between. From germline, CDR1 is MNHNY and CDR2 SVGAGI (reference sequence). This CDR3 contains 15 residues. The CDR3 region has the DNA TGTGCCAGCAGTTACTCGGCGGAAGTAGGGGAGACCCAGTACTTC. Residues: CASSYSAEVGETQYF.